Listed below are T cell receptor beta chains from one sample, sequenced in a study of T cells in Graves' hyperthyroidism and ophthalmopathy. TCRdb fed the multiplex PCR reads into MiXCR, producing one record per CDR3 protein. The sample has nearly 250,000 distinct CDR3 sequences, less than 20% seen once. Sequenced: blood. Receptors were obtained from a woman younger than 35 with Graves' ophthalmopathy. Each CDR3 is given with its conserved first and last residue. The D gene is left open where the match is weak. Size is omitted from some rows. Given values are once, few, many or a class for expanded clones.

- | many | TRBJ2-3 | 13 | TRBV12-3/TRBV12-4 | CASSPPVRDTQYF | TGTGCCAGCAGTCCCCCAGTTCGAGATACGCAGTATTTT
- | - | TRBJ2-1 | 13 | TRBV9 | CASSSPDFNEQFF | TGTGCCAGCAGTTCCCCTGATTTCAATGAGCAGTTCTTC
TRBD2 | many | TRBJ2-3 | 15 | TRBV20-1 | CSADGLAGSTDTQYF | TGCAGTGCTGACGGACTAGCGGGTAGCACAGATACGCAGTATTTT
- | many | TRBJ2-7 | 13 | TRBV28 | CASSLVGAYEQYF | TGTGCCAGCAGTTTGGTTGGCGCTTACGAGCAGTACTTC
- | many | TRBJ1-2 | 13 | TRBV6-5 | CASSYDANYGYTF | TGTGCCAGCAGTTACGACGCTAACTATGGCTACACCTTC
TRBD2 | many | TRBJ2-7 | 16 | TRBV5-1 | CASSIGLAGGSYEQYF | TGCGCCAGCAGCATTGGACTAGCGGGGGGATCGTACGAGCAGTACTTC
- | few | TRBJ1-3 | 13 | TRBV28 | CASSEYVSGTIYF | TGTGCCAGCAGTGAATATGTGAGCGGCACCATATATTTT
TRBD2 | many | TRBJ2-1 | 19 | TRBV20-1 | CSARDRLTGTSGSYNEQFF | TGCAGTGCTAGAGATCGCTTAACCGGGACTAGCGGGAGCTACAATGAGCAGTTCTTC
- | few | TRBJ1-6 | 14 | TRBV9 | CASSVGGNNSPLHF | TGTGCCAGCAGCGTAGGTGGGAATAATTCACCCCTCCACTTT
- | many | TRBJ2-5 | 14 | TRBV18 | CASSPGDVRETQYF | TGTGCCAGCTCACCAGGGGATGTTCGAGAGACCCAGTACTTC
TRBD1 | many | TRBJ2-2 | 16 | TRBV13 | CASSHPGTGASGELFF | TGTGCCAGCAGTCACCCCGGGACAGGGGCCAGCGGGGAGCTGTTTTTT
- | many | TRBJ2-7 | 15 | TRBV7-2 | CASSPRNAPSHEQYF | TGTGCCAGCTCGCCTCGGAATGCCCCTTCGCACGAGCAGTACTTC
TRBD2 | many | TRBJ2-1 | 16 | TRBV24-1 | CATSDRLADPMGEQFF | TGTGCCACCAGTGATAGACTAGCGGACCCTATGGGGGAGCAGTTCTTC
- | many | TRBJ1-1 | 15 | TRBV7-8 | CASSPLGMRNTEAFF | TGTGCCAGCAGCCCCCTGGGTATGCGGAACACTGAAGCTTTCTTT
TRBD2 | many | TRBJ2-5 | 16 | TRBV7-9 | CASSLELLAGVETQYF | TGTGCCAGCAGCTTGGAACTACTAGCGGGAGTAGAGACCCAGTACTTC
- | many | TRBJ1-2 | 14 | TRBV3-1 | CASSQASGVDGYTF | TGTGCCAGCAGCCAAGCCTCAGGGGTAGACGGCTACACCTTC
- | many | TRBJ2-1 | 14 | TRBV27 | CASSPSTSVDEQFF | TGTGCCAGCAGCCCATCCACGTCGGTGGACGAGCAGTTCTTC
- | many | TRBJ1-2 | 13 | TRBV28 | CASRRDPGQGYTF | TGTGCCAGCAGAAGGGACCCCGGGCAGGGCTACACCTTC
TRBD2 | many | TRBJ2-1 | 12 | TRBV20-1 | CSLGLAGSEQFF | TGCAGCTTGGGACTAGCGGGGAGTGAGCAGTTCTTC
TRBD1 | few | TRBJ1-1 | 19 | TRBV9 | CASSASPGTGGFSGTEAFF | TGTGCCAGCAGCGCCTCCCCCGGGACAGGGGGCTTCTCGGGCACTGAAGCTTTCTTT
- | few | TRBJ2-1 | 16 | TRBV4-2 | CASSQDRPVALNEQFF | TGTGCCAGCAGCCAAGATAGGCCTGTAGCTTTGAATGAGCAGTTCTTC
- | many | TRBJ1-1 | 14 | TRBV7-8 | CASSLLGLNTEAFF | TGTGCCAGCAGCTTATTGGGGTTGAACACTGAAGCTTTCTTT
- | many | TRBJ2-1 | 12 | TRBV6-2/TRBV6-3 | CASRNPLGGQFF | TGTGCCAGCAGAAACCCACTGGGGGGGCAGTTCTTC
TRBD2 | many | TRBJ2-5 | 16 | TRBV20-1 | CSARDQASGGGETQYF | TGCAGTGCTAGAGATCAGGCTAGCGGGGGGGGAGAGACCCAGTACTTC
- | many | TRBJ1-2 | 12 | TRBV11-2 | CASSLGGTTYTF | TGTGCCAGCAGCTTAGGAGGGACGACCTACACCTTC
- | many | TRBJ1-2 | 12 | TRBV27 | CASRDPNYGYTF | TGTGCCAGCAGGGACCCAAACTATGGCTACACCTTC
- | many | TRBJ2-1 | 13 | TRBV7-3 | CASSLGPDNEQFF | TGTGCCAGCAGCTTAGGTCCCGACAATGAGCAGTTCTTC
TRBD1 | many | TRBJ2-2 | 19 | TRBV11-3 | CASSRTGKWGKGDTGELFF | TGTGCCAGCAGCCGGACAGGGAAATGGGGGAAGGGCGACACCGGGGAGCTGTTTTTT
- | few | TRBJ2-3 | 15 | TRBV19 | CASSIGTMGTDTQYF | TGTGCCAGTAGTATCGGGACAATGGGCACAGATACGCAGTATTTT
- | few | TRBJ1-5 | 13 | TRBV13 | CANSLLRGEAQHF | TGTGCCAACAGCCTACTCAGGGGTGAGGCCCAGCATTTT
TRBD1 | few | TRBJ2-7 | 14 | TRBV19 | CASSIMDRTYEQYF | TGTGCCAGTAGTATTATGGACAGGACCTACGAGCAGTACTTC
- | many | TRBJ2-1 | 11 | TRBV12-3/TRBV12-4 | CASSGVNEQFF | TGTGCCAGCAGTGGGGTCAATGAGCAGTTCTTC
- | many | TRBJ1-1 | 15 | TRBV5-4 | CASSLGGGGWTEAFF | TGTGCCAGCAGCCTGGGCGGGGGGGGCTGGACTGAAGCTTTCTTT
- | few | TRBJ2-6 | 14 | TRBV30 | CAWTVQSGANVLTF | TGTGCCTGGACAGTTCAATCGGGGGCCAACGTCCTGACTTTC
- | many | TRBJ1-5 | 13 | TRBV7-8 | CASREDSNQPQHF | TGTGCCAGCAGGGAGGACAGCAATCAGCCCCAGCATTTT
TRBD1 | many | TRBJ1-1 | 16 | TRBV18 | CASSPQGAWRNTEAFF | TGTGCCAGCTCACCACAGGGGGCATGGAGGAACACTGAAGCTTTCTTT
- | many | TRBJ2-5 | 17 | TRBV20-1 | CSASDRDLADLLETQYF | TGCAGTGCCTCTGACAGGGATCTAGCGGACCTCCTTGAGACCCAGTACTTC
- | many | TRBJ2-5 | 16 | TRBV11-2 | CASSRGQGTLGETQYF | TGTGCCAGCAGCCGTGGGCAGGGGACCCTGGGAGAGACCCAGTACTTC
TRBD2 | many | TRBJ2-1 | 16 | TRBV7-2 | CASSLAAGGTYNEQFF | TGTGCCAGCAGCTTAGCAGCGGGGGGAACCTACAATGAGCAGTTCTTC
- | many | TRBJ2-7 | 13 | TRBV20-1 | CSGLSGGTYEQYF | TGCAGTGGGTTGAGCGGTGGGACCTACGAGCAGTACTTC
- | many | TRBJ1-3 | 13 | TRBV28 | CASSLETGNTIYF | TGTGCCAGCAGTCTTGAGACTGGAAACACCATATATTTT